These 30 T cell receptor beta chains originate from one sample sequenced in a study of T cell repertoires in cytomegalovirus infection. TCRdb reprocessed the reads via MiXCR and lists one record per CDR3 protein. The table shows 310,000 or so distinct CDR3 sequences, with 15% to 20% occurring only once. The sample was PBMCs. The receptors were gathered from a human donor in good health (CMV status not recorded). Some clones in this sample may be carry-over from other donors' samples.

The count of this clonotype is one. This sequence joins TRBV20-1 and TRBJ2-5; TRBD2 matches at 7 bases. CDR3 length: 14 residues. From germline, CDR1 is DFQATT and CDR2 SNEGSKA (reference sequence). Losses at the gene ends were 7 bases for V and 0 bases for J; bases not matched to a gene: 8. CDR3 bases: TGCAGTGGATGGGGGGGGGGAGACCAAGAGACCCAGTACTTC. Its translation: CSGWGGGDQETQYF.

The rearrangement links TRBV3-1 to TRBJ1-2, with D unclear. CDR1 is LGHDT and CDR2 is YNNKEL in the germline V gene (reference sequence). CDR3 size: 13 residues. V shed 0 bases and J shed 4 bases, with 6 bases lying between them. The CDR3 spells CASSQDRLYGYTF. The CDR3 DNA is TGTGCCAGCAGCCAAGACAGGCTCTATGGCTACACCTTC.

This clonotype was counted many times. CDR3 in amino acids: CASSLVGYTEAFF. The CDR3 region has the DNA TGTGCCAGCAGTTTAGTGGGGTACACTGAAGCTTTCTTT. This chain uses TRBV12-3 or TRBV12-4 with TRBJ1-1; D gene unclear. V dropped 1 base and J dropped 3 bases, with 6 bases sitting between them. The CDR3 consists of 13 residues.

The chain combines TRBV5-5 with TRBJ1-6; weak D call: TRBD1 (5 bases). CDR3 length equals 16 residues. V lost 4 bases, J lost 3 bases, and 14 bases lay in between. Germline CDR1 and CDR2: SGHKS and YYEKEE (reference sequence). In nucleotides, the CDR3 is TGTGCCAGCAGCGGCCGGGACGGAGACTATAATTCACCCCTCCACTTT. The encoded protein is CASSGRDGDYNSPLHF. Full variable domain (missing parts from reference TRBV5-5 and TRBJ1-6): DAGVTQSPTHLIKTRGQQVTLRCSPISGHKSVSWYQQVLGQGPQFIFQYYEKEERGRGNFPDRFSARQFPNYSSELNVNALLLGDSALYLCASSGRDGDYNSPLHFGNGTRLTVT.

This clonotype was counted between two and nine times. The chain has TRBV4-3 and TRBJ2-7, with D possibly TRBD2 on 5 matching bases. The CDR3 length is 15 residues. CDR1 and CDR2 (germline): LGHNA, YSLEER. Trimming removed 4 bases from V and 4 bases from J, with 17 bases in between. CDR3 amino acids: CASSLFLDSVYEQYF. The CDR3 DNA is TGCGCCAGCAGCCTTTTTTTAGATAGCGTATACGAGCAGTACTTC.

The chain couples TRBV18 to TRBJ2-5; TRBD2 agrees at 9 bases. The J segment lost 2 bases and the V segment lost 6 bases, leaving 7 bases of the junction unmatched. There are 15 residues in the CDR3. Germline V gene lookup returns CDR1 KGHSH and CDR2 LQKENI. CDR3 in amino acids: CASSVGLADQETQYF. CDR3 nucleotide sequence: TGTGCCAGCTCGGTGGGACTAGCCGATCAAGAGACCCAGTACTTC.

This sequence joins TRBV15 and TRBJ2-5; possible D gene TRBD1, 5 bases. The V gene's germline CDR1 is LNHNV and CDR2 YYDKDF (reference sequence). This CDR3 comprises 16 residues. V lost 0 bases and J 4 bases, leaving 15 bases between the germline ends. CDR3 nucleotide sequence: TGTGCCACCAGCAGAGATCCCGCCAGGGTAGGAGAGACCCAGTACTTC. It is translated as CATSRDPARVGETQYF.

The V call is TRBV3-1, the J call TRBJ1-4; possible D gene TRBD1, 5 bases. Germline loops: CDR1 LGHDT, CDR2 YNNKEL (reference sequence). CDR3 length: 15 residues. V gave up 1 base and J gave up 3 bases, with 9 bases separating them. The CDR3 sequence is CASSQVGGANEKLFF. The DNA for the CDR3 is TGTGCCAGCAGCCAAGTGGGAGGGGCTAATGAAAAACTGTTTTTT.

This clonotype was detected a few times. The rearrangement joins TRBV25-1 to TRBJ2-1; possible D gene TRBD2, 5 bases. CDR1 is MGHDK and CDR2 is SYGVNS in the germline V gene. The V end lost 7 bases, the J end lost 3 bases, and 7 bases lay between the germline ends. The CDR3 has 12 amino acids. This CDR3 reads CASMRVYNEQFF. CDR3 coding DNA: TGTGCCAGCATGAGGGTCTACAATGAGCAGTTCTTC.

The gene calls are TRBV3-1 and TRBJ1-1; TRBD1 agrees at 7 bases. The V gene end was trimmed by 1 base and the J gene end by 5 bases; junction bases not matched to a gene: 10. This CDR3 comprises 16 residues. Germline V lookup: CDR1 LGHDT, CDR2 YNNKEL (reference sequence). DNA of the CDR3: TGTGCCAGCAGCCAAGGACAGGGAGCCTCGGGAACTGAAGCTTTCTTT. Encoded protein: CASSQGQGASGTEAFF.

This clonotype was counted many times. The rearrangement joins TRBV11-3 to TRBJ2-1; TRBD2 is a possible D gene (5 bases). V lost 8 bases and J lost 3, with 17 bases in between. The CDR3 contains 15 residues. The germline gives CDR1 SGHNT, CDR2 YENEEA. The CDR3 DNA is TGTGCCAGCTCCCCGGGAAGGGTAGGCTACAATGAGCAGTTCTTC. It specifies CASSPGRVGYNEQFF.

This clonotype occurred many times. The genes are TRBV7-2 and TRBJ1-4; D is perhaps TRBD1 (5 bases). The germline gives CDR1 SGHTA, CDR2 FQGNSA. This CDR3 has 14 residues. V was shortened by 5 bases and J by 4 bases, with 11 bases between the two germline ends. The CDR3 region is CASSPGRSNEKLFF. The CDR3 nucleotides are TGTGCCAGCAGCCCGGGACGTAGTAATGAAAAACTGTTTTTT.

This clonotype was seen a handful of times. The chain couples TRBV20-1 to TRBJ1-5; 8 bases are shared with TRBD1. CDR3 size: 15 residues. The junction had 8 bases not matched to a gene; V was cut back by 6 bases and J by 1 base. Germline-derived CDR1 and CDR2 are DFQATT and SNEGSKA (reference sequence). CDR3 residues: CSARPTGGSNQPQHF. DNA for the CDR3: TGCAGTGCACGCCCCACAGGGGGGAGCAATCAGCCCCAGCATTTT.

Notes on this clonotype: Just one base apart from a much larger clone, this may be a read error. The DNA of the CDR3 is TGTACCAGTACTCAAGACAGGGGTCTATATGGCTACACCTTC. Its protein product is CTSTQDRGLYGYTF. The chain is built from TRBV19 and TRBJ1-2, with 8 bases matching TRBD1. In germline, CDR1 is LNHDA, CDR2 SQIVND (reference sequence). The CDR3 has 14 amino acids.

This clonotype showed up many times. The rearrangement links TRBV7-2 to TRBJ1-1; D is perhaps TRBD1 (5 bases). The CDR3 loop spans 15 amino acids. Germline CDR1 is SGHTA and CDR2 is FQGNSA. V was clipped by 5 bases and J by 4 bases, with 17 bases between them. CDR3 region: CASSRGGVGVTEAFF. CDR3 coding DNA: TGTGCCAGCAGCCGGGGGGGGGTAGGCGTCACTGAAGCTTTCTTT.

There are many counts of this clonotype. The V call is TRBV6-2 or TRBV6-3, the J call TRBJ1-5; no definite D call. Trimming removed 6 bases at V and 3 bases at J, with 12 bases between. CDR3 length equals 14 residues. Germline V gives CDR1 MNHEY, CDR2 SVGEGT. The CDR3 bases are TGTGCCAGCAGACCCGCAGGTTACAATCAGCCCCAGCATTTT. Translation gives CASRPAGYNQPQHF.

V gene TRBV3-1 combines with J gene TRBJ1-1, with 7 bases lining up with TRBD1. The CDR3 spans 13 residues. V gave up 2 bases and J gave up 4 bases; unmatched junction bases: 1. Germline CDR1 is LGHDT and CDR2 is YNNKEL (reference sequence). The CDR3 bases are TGTGCCAGCAGCCAACGGGACAGCACTGAAGCTTTCTTT. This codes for CASSQRDSTEAFF.

CDR3 protein: CATSDTQETQYF. The CDR3 nucleotides are TGTGCCACCAGTGATACCCAAGAGACCCAGTACTTC. V and J are TRBV24-1 and TRBJ2-5; D remains unclear. This CDR3 region has 12 residues. Per the germline V gene, CDR1 is KGHDR and CDR2 is SFDVKD. Trimming shortened V by 3 bases and J by 1 base, and 2 bases separated the two germline ends.

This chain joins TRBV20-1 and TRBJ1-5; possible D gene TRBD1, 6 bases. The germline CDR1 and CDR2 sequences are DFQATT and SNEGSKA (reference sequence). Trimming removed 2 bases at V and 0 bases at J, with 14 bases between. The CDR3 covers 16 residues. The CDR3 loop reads CSARSGGSNSNQPQHF. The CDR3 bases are TGCAGTGCTAGATCCGGGGGCAGTAATAGCAATCAGCCCCAGCATTTT.

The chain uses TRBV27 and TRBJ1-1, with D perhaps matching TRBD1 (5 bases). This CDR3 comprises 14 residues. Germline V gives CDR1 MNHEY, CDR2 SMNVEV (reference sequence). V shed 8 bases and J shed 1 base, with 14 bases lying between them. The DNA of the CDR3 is TGTGCCAGCCACCCTTCTGGGGGGAACACTGAAGCTTTCTTT. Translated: CASHPSGGNTEAFF.

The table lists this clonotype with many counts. The CDR3 region is CASQRLGYEQYF. In DNA form, the CDR3 reads TGTGCCAGCCAGAGACTGGGCTACGAGCAGTACTTC. This chain uses TRBV28 with TRBJ2-7; no firm D call. CDR1 is MDHEN and CDR2 is SYDVKM in the germline V gene. The CDR3 sequence is 12 residues long. V shed 8 bases and J shed 3 bases, with 11 bases lying between them.

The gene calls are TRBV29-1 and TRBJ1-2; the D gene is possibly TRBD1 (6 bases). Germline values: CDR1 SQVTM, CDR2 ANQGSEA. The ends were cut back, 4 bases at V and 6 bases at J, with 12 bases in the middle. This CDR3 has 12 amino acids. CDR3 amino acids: CSVVAGADGYTF. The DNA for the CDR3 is TGCAGCGTTGTGGCGGGGGCAGATGGCTACACCTTC.

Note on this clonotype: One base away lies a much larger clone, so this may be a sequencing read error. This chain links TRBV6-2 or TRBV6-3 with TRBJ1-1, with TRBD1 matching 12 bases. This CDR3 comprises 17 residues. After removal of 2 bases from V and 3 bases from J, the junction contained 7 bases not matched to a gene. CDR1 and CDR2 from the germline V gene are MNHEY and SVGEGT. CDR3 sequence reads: CASSYRGDRGLDTEAFF. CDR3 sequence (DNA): TGTGCCAGCAGTTACCGGGGGGACAGGGGGCTCGACACTGAAGCTTTCTTT.

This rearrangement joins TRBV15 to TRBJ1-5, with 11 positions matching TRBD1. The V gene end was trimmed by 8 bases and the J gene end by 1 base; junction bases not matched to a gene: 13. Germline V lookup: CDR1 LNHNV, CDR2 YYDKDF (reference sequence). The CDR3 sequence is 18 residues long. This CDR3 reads CATSTGQGAFGSNQPQHF. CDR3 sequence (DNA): TGTGCCACCTCGACAGGACAGGGGGCGTTTGGGAGCAATCAGCCCCAGCATTTT.

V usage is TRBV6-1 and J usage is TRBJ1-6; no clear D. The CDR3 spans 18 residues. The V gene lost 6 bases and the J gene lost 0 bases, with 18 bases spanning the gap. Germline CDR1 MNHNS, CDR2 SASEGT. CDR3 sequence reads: CASSRSWVPSSYNSPLHF. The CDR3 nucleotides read TGTGCCAGCAGCCGGAGTTGGGTACCCAGCTCCTATAATTCACCCCTCCACTTT.

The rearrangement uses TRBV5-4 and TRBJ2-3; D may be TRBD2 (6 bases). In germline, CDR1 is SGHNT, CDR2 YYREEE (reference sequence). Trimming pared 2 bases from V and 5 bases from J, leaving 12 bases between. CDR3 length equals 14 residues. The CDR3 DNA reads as TGTGCCAGCAGCTTAGGCGGGACGGGAGATACGCAGTATTTT. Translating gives CASSLGGTGDTQYF.

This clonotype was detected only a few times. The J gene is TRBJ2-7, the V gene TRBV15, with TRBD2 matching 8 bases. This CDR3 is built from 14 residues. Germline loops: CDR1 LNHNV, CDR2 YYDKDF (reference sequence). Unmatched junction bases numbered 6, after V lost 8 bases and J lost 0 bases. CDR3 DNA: TGTGCCACCGCAAGCGGGGGACGCTCCTACGAGCAGTACTTC. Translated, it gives CATASGGRSYEQYF.

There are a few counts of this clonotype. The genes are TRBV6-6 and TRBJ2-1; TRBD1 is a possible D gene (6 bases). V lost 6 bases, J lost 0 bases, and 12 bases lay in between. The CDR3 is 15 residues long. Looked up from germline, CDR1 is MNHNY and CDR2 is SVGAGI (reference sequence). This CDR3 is CASRYRDSSYNEQFF. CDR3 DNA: TGTGCCAGCAGGTACAGGGATAGCTCCTACAATGAGCAGTTCTTC.

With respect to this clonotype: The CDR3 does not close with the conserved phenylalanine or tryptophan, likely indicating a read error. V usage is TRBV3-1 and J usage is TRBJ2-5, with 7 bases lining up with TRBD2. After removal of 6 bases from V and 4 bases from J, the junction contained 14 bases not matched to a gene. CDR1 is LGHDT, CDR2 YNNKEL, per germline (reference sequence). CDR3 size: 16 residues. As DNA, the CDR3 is TGTGCCAGCAGTCTTGGGCTAGCGGTTTTTCGAGAGACCCAGTACCTC. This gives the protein CASSLGLAVFRETQYL.

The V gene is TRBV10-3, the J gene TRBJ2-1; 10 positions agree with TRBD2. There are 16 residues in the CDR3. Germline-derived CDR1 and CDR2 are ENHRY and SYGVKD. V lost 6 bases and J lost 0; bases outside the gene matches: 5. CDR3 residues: CAIRGTSESSYNEQFF. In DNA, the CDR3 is TGTGCCATCAGAGGGACTAGCGAGAGCTCCTACAATGAGCAGTTCTTC.